The clone carrying this T cell receptor beta chain was found many times. The antigen is unknown. This sample was taken from a study of Graves' ophthalmopathy and Graves' hyperthyroidism. Study results and limitations: Among expanded thyroid clonotypes above 0.001 frequency, most also occurred in blood.

As the template, RNA transcripts were used to amplify TCR beta CDR3 regions. HTBI-primed RT-PCR formed the first round, and a multiplex PCR formed the second. TCRdb processed the multiplex PCR reads anew with MiXCR; each CDR3 protein has one entry. The top ten hold about 2.4% of the sample, which has a few hundred thousand distinct CDR3 sequences, approximately 17% seen once. The ends were cut back, 3 bases at V and 6 bases at J, with 9 bases in the middle. Germline values: CDR1 LNHDA, CDR2 SQIVND (reference sequence). CDR3 size: 13 residues. The origin of this receptor is an adult woman with stable Graves' hyperthyroidism. What was sequenced was peripheral blood. The rearrangement links TRBV19 to TRBJ1-5; D gene unclear. This chain's CDR3 is CASSIGPGQPQHF. CDR3 nucleotides: TGTGCCAGTAGTATCGGACCGGGTCAGCCCCAGCATTTT.